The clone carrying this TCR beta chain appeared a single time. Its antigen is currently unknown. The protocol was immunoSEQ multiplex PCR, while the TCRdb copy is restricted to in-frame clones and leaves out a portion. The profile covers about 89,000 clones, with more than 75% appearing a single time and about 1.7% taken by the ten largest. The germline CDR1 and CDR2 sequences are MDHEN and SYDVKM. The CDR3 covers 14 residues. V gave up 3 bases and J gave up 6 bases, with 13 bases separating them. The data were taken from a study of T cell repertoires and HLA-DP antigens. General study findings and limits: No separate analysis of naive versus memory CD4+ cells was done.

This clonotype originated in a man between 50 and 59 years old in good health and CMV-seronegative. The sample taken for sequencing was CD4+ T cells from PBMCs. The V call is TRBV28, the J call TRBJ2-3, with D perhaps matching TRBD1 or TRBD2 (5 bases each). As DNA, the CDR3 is TGTGCCAGCAGTTTTTCCGGGGCAGGGGATACGCAGTATTTT. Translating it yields CASSFSGAGDTQYF.